This T cell receptor (beta chain) was documented in a study of blood T cell repertoires in COVID-19. Across the study: The United States, Italy and Spain were the sources of the acute and convalescent COVID-19 samples.

Per the original data handling: Amplification of reference gene primers was used by the study to estimate nucleated cell counts. Assay: immunoSEQ multiplex PCR; the TCRdb copy retains only in-frame clones and omits some. From that table come the V and J calls and clone size; the DNA was used to work out D and trimming. The sample lists 150,000 to 200,000 clones, approximately 87% occurring once. Patients from Seattle were sampled longitudinally, starting during active infection. CDR3 length equals 17 residues. Trimming removed 1 base from V and 0 bases from J, with 16 bases in between. Germline CDR1 and CDR2: MGHRA and YSYEKL.

The rearrangement joins TRBV4-1 to TRBJ2-7, with D maybe TRBD2 (6 bases). The sequence derives from a woman in her 70s with COVID-19, enrolled during active disease. The sequencing input was peripheral blood. CDR3 sequence (DNA): TGCGCCAGCAGCCAAGGAAACGCGGGATCCTACTCCTACGAGCAGTACTTC. This encodes CASSQGNAGSYSYEQYF.